There are many counts of the clone carrying this T cell receptor (beta chain). Library construction for TCR beta used iRepertoire HTBI primers and Arm-PCR of CDR3 regions. In the original processing: Across the samples, identification revealed 55 to 75 TRBV and around 13 TRBJ segments. TCRdb ran MiXCR on the multiplex PCR reads and lists one entry per CDR3 protein. The V and J calls shown here were made by TCRdb, not taken from the authors' results. The sample holds approximately 350,000 distinct CDR3 sequences, 16% seen once. The source of the sample is a study of regulatory T cells in long-lasting Graves disease. The time point: newly diagnosed GD, antithyroid drugs for less than 3 months. Construction of the TCR library relied on RNA isolated from PBMCs. The sample was also linked to a second study, of T cells in Graves' hyperthyroidism and ophthalmopathy. That source reports: TCR CDR3 underwent first-round RT-PCR with the HTBI primer set. Most clonotypes expanded in thyroid above 0.001 were likewise present in blood.

The sample in question was peripheral blood mononuclear cells (PBMCs), obtained at new diagnosis, from a patient treated with antithyroid drugs. The clonotype was recovered from a man between 40 and 49 years old with Graves disease.

DNA for the CDR3: TGCGCCAGCAGAAGGACAGGGTTTTCAGATACGCAGTATTTT. Its translation: CASRRTGFSDTQYF. This rearrangement joins TRBV5-1 to TRBJ2-3; 8 bases fit TRBD1. This CDR3 is built from 14 residues. CDR1 is SGHRS, CDR2 YFSETQ, per germline. Trimming at V came to 5 bases and at J to 4 bases, leaving 6 bases not matched to a gene.